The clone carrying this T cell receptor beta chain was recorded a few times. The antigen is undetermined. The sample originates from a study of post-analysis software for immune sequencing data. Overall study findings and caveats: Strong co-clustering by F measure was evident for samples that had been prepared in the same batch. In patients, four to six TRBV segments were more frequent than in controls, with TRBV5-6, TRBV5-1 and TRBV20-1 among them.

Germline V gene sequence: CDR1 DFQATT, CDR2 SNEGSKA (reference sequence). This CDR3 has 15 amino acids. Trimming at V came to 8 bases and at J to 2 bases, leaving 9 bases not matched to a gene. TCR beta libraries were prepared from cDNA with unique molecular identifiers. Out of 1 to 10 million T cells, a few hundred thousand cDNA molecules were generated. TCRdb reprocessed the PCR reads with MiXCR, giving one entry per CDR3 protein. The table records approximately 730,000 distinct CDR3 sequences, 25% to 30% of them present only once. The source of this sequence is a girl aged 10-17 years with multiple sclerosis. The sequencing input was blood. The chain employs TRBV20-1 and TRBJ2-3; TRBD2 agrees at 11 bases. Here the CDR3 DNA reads TGCAGTCCGTACGGACTAGCGGGCATCACAGATACGCAGTATTTT. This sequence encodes CSPYGLAGITDTQYF.